A selection of T cell receptor beta chains follows, all from one sample in a study of T cells in Graves' hyperthyroidism and ophthalmopathy. TCRdb re-analysed the multiplex PCR reads in MiXCR, keeping a single row per CDR3 protein. The sample contains hundreds of thousands of distinct CDR3 sequences, more than 45% of which appear only once. Sequences were obtained from peripheral blood or thyroid tissue (not recorded which). Receptors were obtained from a woman under 30 with Graves' hyperthyroidism. CDR3s include the opening cysteine and the closing phenylalanine or tryptophan. A D gene is named only where the DNA matches it firmly. Clone size is stated in some rows and not others, as once, few, many or a class when expanded.

CASSPRQADEKLFF	TGTGCCAGCAGCCCACGTCAAGCTGATGAAAAACTGTTTTTT	.	many	TRBV7-9	TRBJ1-4
CASSSGTGGFPAFF	TGTGCCAGCAGTTCCGGGACAGGGGGCTTCCCTGCTTTCTTT	TRBD1	.	TRBV7-2	TRBJ1-1
CASTSNPTGERGGYTF	TGTGCCAGCACCTCGAACCCAACAGGGGAAAGAGGCGGCTACACCTTC	TRBD1	few	TRBV7-3	TRBJ1-2
CASSEGASGSLSYEQYF	TGTGCCAGCAGTGAAGGGGCTAGCGGGAGTTTGTCCTACGAGCAGTACTTC	TRBD2	.	TRBV25-1	TRBJ2-7
CASSTGTGAVEAFF	TGTGCCAGTAGTACCGGGACAGGGGCGGTTGAAGCTTTCTTT	TRBD1	.	TRBV19	TRBJ1-1
CASSTRGSFYEQYF	TGCGCCAGCAGCACCCGAGGGAGTTTCTACGAGCAGTACTTC	.	.	TRBV5-1	TRBJ2-7
CSARDLVGSTSSPRHF	TGCAGTGCTAGAGATCTTGTCGGCAGTACCTCGTCGCCCCGGCATTTT	.	.	TRBV20-1	TRBJ1-5
CATSDPRRGTSNYGYTF	TGTGCCACCAGTGATCCCCGCCGGGGCACCTCCAACTATGGCTACACCTTC	.	many	TRBV24-1	TRBJ1-2
CASRTTGDNQPQHF	TGTGCCAGCCGGACAACGGGGGACAATCAGCCCCAGCATTTT	.	few	TRBV10-3	TRBJ1-5
CASSPATSYEQYF	TGCGCCAGCAGCCCGGCCACCTCCTACGAGCAGTACTTC	.	.	TRBV7-2	TRBJ2-7
CATSDGTGTGVSEQYF	TGTGCCACCAGTGACGGAACCGGGACAGGGGTCTCCGAGCAGTACTTC	TRBD1	many	TRBV24-1	TRBJ2-7
CATEGRLAVGETQYF	TGTGCCACCGAGGGACGACTAGCTGTTGGAGAGACCCAGTACTTC	TRBD2	.	TRBV10-3	TRBJ2-5
CASSLDDFNQPQHF	TGCGCCAGCAGCTTGGACGATTTCAATCAGCCCCAGCATTTT	.	.	TRBV5-1	TRBJ1-5
CASSPSTQTYEQYF	TGTGCCAGCAGTCCCTCGACTCAAACCTACGAGCAGTACTTC	.	.	TRBV2	TRBJ2-7
CASSGLAGVTETQYF	TGTGCCAGCAGTGGACTAGCGGGAGTCACAGAGACCCAGTACTTC	TRBD2	.	TRBV2	TRBJ2-5
CAIGGAAEAFF	TGTGCCATCGGAGGGGCGGCTGAAGCTTTCTTT	.	once	TRBV10-3	TRBJ1-1
CASSLSGPLGEKLFF	TGTGCCAGCAGTTTAAGCGGACCATTAGGTGAAAAACTGTTTTTT	.	.	TRBV12-3/TRBV12-4	TRBJ1-4
CASSRLGTENQPQHF	TGTGCCAGCAGTAGGTTAGGCACAGAGAATCAGCCCCAGCATTTT	.	few	TRBV2	TRBJ1-5
CASIRTGRMNTEAFF	TGTGCCAGCATCCGGACAGGGAGAATGAACACTGAAGCTTTCTTT	TRBD1	many	TRBV2	TRBJ1-1
CASSEGGGRYTEAFF	TGTGCCAGCAGTGAAGGCGGGGGCCGGTACACTGAAGCTTTCTTT	.	once	TRBV25-1	TRBJ1-1
CASSETSGINTEAFF	TGTGCCAGCAGCGAAACTAGCGGGATAAACACTGAAGCTTTCTTT	.	.	TRBV7-2	TRBJ1-1
CASSVLAGELDTQYF	TGTGCCAGCAGTGTTTTAGCGGGAGAGTTAGATACGCAGTATTTT	TRBD2	.	TRBV2	TRBJ2-3
CASSQRWGEAFF	TGTGCCAGCAGCCAAAGGTGGGGAGAAGCTTTCTTT	.	few	TRBV7-2	TRBJ1-1
CATSREGEGYTF	TGTGCCACCAGCAGAGAGGGAGAGGGCTACACCTTC	.	many	TRBV15	TRBJ1-2
CASSPRTGGRNEAFF	TGTGCCAGCAGCCCCCGGACAGGGGGCAGGAATGAAGCTTTCTTT	TRBD1	.	TRBV7-9	TRBJ1-1
CASSFGIGDEQYF	TGCGCCAGCAGTTTCGGTATCGGAGACGAGCAGTACTTC	.	.	TRBV5-1	TRBJ2-7
CATSDTSGREWNEQFF	TGTGCCACCAGTGACACTAGCGGGAGGGAGTGGAATGAGCAGTTCTTC	TRBD2	.	TRBV24-1	TRBJ2-1
CASRSSGESGANVLTF	TGTGCCAGCAGGTCCTCGGGGGAATCTGGGGCCAACGTCCTGACTTTC	.	.	TRBV7-9	TRBJ2-6
CSVADRGRNGYTF	TGCAGCGTTGCAGACAGGGGGAGGAATGGCTACACCTTC	TRBD1	many	TRBV29-1	TRBJ1-2
CASSSRTGIHYGYTF	TGTGCCAGCAGCTCACGGACAGGGATCCACTATGGCTACACCTTC	TRBD1	.	TRBV7-2	TRBJ1-2
CASSLGQGEEKLFF	TGTGCCAGCAGCTTAGGCCAAGGGGAGGAAAAACTGTTTTTT	.	once	TRBV7-2	TRBJ1-4
CASSSRSVTSSYEQYF	TGTGCCAGCAGTTCCCGAAGTGTCACAAGTTCCTACGAGCAGTACTTC	.	.	TRBV6-5	TRBJ2-7
CASSDRDSRNTEAFF	TGTGCCAGCAGCGATAGGGACAGCCGGAACACTGAAGCTTTCTTT	TRBD1	few	TRBV7-2	TRBJ1-1
CASSFTSDEQYF	TGTGCCAGCAGCTTCACTAGCGACGAGCAGTACTTC	TRBD2	many	TRBV7-9	TRBJ2-7
CASSATGQALAPLHF	TGTGCCAGCAGTGCTACCGGACAGGCTTTAGCACCCCTCCACTTT	TRBD1	.	TRBV25-1	TRBJ1-6
CASSQVSGRQGNYGYTF	TGTGCCAGCAGCCAAGTATCCGGCAGGCAGGGGAACTATGGCTACACCTTC	.	.	TRBV4-2	TRBJ1-2
CASSQGGRANGYTF	TGTGCCAGCAGCCAAGGGGGCAGGGCGAATGGCTACACCTTC	TRBD1	.	TRBV7-2	TRBJ1-2
CASSELGGVNEQFF	TGTGCCAGCAGTGAGTTGGGTGGCGTAAATGAGCAGTTCTTC	.	.	TRBV6-1	TRBJ2-1
CASSSFGQGSPEAFF	TGTGCCAGCAGTTCATTTGGACAGGGGAGTCCTGAAGCTTTCTTT	TRBD1	.	TRBV10-3	TRBJ1-1
CASSLEGLLQPQHF	TGTGCCAGCAGCTTAGAGGGGCTACTTCAGCCCCAGCATTTT	.	.	TRBV7-8	TRBJ1-5
CASSSIGDYTEAFF	TGTGCCAGCAGCTCCATAGGGGACTACACTGAAGCTTTCTTT	.	many	TRBV7-2	TRBJ1-1
CASSIIEGGTEAFF	TGTGCCAGTAGTATAATCGAGGGGGGGACTGAAGCTTTCTTT	.	few	TRBV19	TRBJ1-1
CASSLEAWRLWGSYEQYF	TGTGCCAGCAGCTTAGAGGCCTGGAGACTCTGGGGGTCCTACGAGCAGTACTTC	.	.	TRBV7-8	TRBJ2-7
CSVERTGANVLTF	TGCAGCGTTGAGCGGACAGGGGCCAACGTCCTGACTTTC	.	.	TRBV29-1	TRBJ2-6
CASSSGISGRDSETQYF	TGTGCCAGCAGTTCGGGCATTAGCGGGAGGGATTCAGAGACCCAGTACTTC	TRBD2	.	TRBV10-3	TRBJ2-5
CSASMGGSRSYEQYF	TGCAGTGCTAGTATGGGGGGTAGCAGATCCTACGAGCAGTACTTC	.	.	TRBV20-1	TRBJ2-7
CASSPLGPPQGTQYF	TGTGCCAGCAGTCCCTTGGGACCCCCGCAGGGGACCCAGTACTTC	.	once	TRBV6-1	TRBJ2-5
CASRNSTLGAEAFF	TGTGCCAGCAGAAACAGCACCCTTGGGGCTGAAGCTTTCTTT	.	.	TRBV7-9	TRBJ1-1